This T cell receptor (beta chain) stems from a study of patients and donors after allogeneic stem cell transplantation. This clonotype has more than one count but fewer than ten. TCRdb reanalysed the RT-PCR reads using MiXCR and keeps one entry per CDR3 protein. This table holds 410,000 or so distinct CDR3 sequences, 16% found once. CDR3 length: 13 amino acids. The germline CDR1 and CDR2 sequences are SQVTM and ANQGSEA. V lost 6 bases and J lost 2; bases outside the gene matches: 2. The specimen was blood, either unsorted or a sorted T cell fraction (not recorded which). The sequence was obtained from a human donor who was either an allogeneic HSCT recipient or a stem cell or donor lymphocyte infusion donor (not recorded which). It is not recorded whose cells these are; they may come from a transplant donor. The J gene is TRBJ2-1, the V gene TRBV29-1, with 9 bases lining up with TRBD2. The DNA of the CDR3 is TGCAGCGTGACTAGCGGAACCTACAATGAGCAGTTCTTC. Translating gives CSVTSGTYNEQFF.